This is a list of T cell receptor beta chains from one sample in a study of T cell changes during pregnancy in multiple sclerosis. The table came from immunoSEQ multiplex PCR; TCRdb's copy has only in-frame clones and leaves some out. This sample has tens of thousands of clones, with roughly 87% found just once. This specimen was peripheral blood, taken in the third trimester of pregnancy. The receptors stem from a female donor in good health, enrolled as a control in a pregnancy study. The CDR3 runs from the conserved cysteine through the conserved F or W. A D gene is named only where the DNA matches it firmly. Some rows mark clone size as missing; the rest say once, few, many or name a class of expanded clone.

V gene	J gene	clone size	D gene	CDR3 DNA	CDR3 protein
TRBV14	TRBJ2-7	.	.	TGTGCCAGCAGCCAAGTCCGTAACTCCGAGCAGTACTTC	CASSQVRNSEQYF
TRBV5-8	TRBJ2-7	.	TRBD2	TGTGCCAGCAGCCGACGGTGGGGGGGAACCTACGAGCAGTACTTC	CASSRRWGGTYEQYF
TRBV30	TRBJ2-1	.	TRBD2	TGTGCCTGGAGTGTACAACTAGCGGGAGCCAATGAGCAGTTCTTC	CAWSVQLAGANEQFF
TRBV9	TRBJ2-5	once	.	TGTGCCAGCAGCTATAAGGACAGCGAGGGAGAGACCCAGTACTTC	CASSYKDSEGETQYF
TRBV7-9	TRBJ2-7	once	.	TGTGCCAGCAGCTTATTAGTCGGGGGACGGGACGACTACGAGCAGTACTTC	CASSLLVGGRDDYEQYF
TRBV7-9	TRBJ1-1	.	.	TGTGCCAGCAGCTTAGCGTCGACAGGACCCACTGAAGCTTTCTTT	CASSLASTGPTEAFF
TRBV7-9	TRBJ1-5	few	.	TGTGCCAGCAGCTTCGGTAGCAATCAGCCCCAGCATTTT	CASSFGSNQPQHF
TRBV27	TRBJ1-5	.	TRBD1	TGTGCCAGCAGAGCCCTACAGGGGGGCCAGCCCCAGCATTTT	CASRALQGGQPQHF
TRBV5-4	TRBJ2-3	.	.	TGTGCCAGCAGCTCCTCCGGAGTTGCAGATACGCAGTATTTT	CASSSSGVADTQYF
TRBV2	TRBJ1-6	.	TRBD1	TGTGCCAGCAGTACCGGGACAGGGGGTTCACCCCTCCACTTT	CASSTGTGGSPLHF
TRBV30	TRBJ2-5	.	.	TGTGCCTGGAGTCGTACGAGCGGCGGGACCCAGTACTTC	CAWSRTSGGTQYF
TRBV7-2	TRBJ2-3	.	.	TGTGCCAGCAGCGGAAGCGGGAGCACAGATACGCAGTATTTT	CASSGSGSTDTQYF
TRBV4-3	TRBJ2-2	.	.	TGCGCCAGCAGCCAAGATCACCCGGGGGACACCGGGGAGCTGTTTTTT	CASSQDHPGDTGELFF
TRBV30	TRBJ2-3	.	TRBD2	TGTGCCTGGAGCGACCCCCCCGGACTAGCGGGAGGGACGCAGTATTTT	CAWSDPPGLAGGTQYF
TRBV9	TRBJ1-6	.	TRBD1	TGTGCCAGCAGAGCCGGGACAGGGGGTAGTTCACCCCTCCACTTT	CASRAGTGGSSPLHF
TRBV5-4	TRBJ2-7	.	TRBD1	TGTGCCAGCAGCAAAACCCACAGGGGCGAGCAGTACTTC	CASSKTHRGEQYF
TRBV5-6	TRBJ1-6	.	TRBD1	TGTGCCAGCAGCTTGGCAGGGGGCGCAGATCCCTACAATTCACCCCTCCACTTT	CASSLAGGADPYNSPLHF
TRBV5-3	TRBJ2-1	.	TRBD2	TGTGCCAGAAGCTGGAGGGCTAGCGGGAGGCACAATGAGCAGTTCTTC	CARSWRASGRHNEQFF
TRBV9	TRBJ2-5	.	TRBD1	TGTGCCAGCAGCCAACAGGGGGCCCCAGAGACCCAGTACTTC	CASSQQGAPETQYF
TRBV7-2	TRBJ2-1	.	TRBD2	TGTGCCAGCAGCCCGGGACTAGCGGCTTACAATGAGCAGTTCTTC	CASSPGLAAYNEQFF
TRBV5-1	TRBJ2-5	.	TRBD1	TGCGCCAGCAGCTGGGGGACAGGGGGCCAAGAGACCCAGTACTTC	CASSWGTGGQETQYF
TRBV11-3	TRBJ2-1	.	TRBD2	TGTGCCAGCAGCTCCTCTAGCGGCAATGAGCAGTTCTTC	CASSSSSGNEQFF
TRBV19	TRBJ2-3	once	TRBD1	TGTGCCAGTAGACGGGGACAGAGCACAGATACGCAGTATTTT	CASRRGQSTDTQYF
TRBV18	TRBJ1-1	.	TRBD1	TGTGCCAGCTCACGAATGGGACAGGGTGGGACCGAGGGGACTGAAGCTTTCTTT	CASSRMGQGGTEGTEAFF
TRBV9	TRBJ2-7	.	TRBD2	TGTGCCAGCAGCCCTTCGGGACTACCTACTTACGAGCAGTACTTC	CASSPSGLPTYEQYF
TRBV12-5	TRBJ1-2	.	.	TGTGCTAGTGGTTTGGATACAGGGAGTGGTGGCTACACCTTC	CASGLDTGSGGYTF
TRBV4-1	TRBJ2-1	.	.	TGCGCCAGCAGCCAAGAGTGGTCGGGGTCTCTCTACAATGAGCAGTTCTTC	CASSQEWSGSLYNEQFF
TRBV4-1	TRBJ2-1	once	TRBD1	TGCGCCAGCAGCCAGGACTGGACAGGCTCCTACAATGAGCAGTTCTTC	CASSQDWTGSYNEQFF
TRBV5-4	TRBJ1-1	.	.	TGTGCCAGCAGTTCTCAGGGTATGTACACTGAAGCTTTCTTT	CASSSQGMYTEAFF
TRBV11-2	TRBJ1-1	.	.	TGTGCCAGCAGCTCCAACGGGGTGTCGAGGACTGAAGCTTTCTTT	CASSSNGVSRTEAFF
TRBV6-4	TRBJ1-1	.	TRBD1	TGTGCCAGCAGTGACCCCGACAGGGCTGAAGCTTTCTTT	CASSDPDRAEAFF
TRBV30	TRBJ2-7	.	TRBD2	TGTGCCTGGAGCCGAGGACTAGCGGGAGTACACGAGCAGTACTTC	CAWSRGLAGVHEQYF
TRBV6-6	TRBJ1-1	.	.	TGTGCCAGCAGTTACCGGTCAGGAATGAACACTGAAGCTTTCTTT	CASSYRSGMNTEAFF
TRBV19	TRBJ2-7	.	.	TGTGCCAGTAGTATGAGTAGGACTCCACCCTACGAGCAGTACTTC	CASSMSRTPPYEQYF
TRBV12-1	TRBJ2-3	.	.	TGTGCCAGCATGAACCCGGGACTAGCGGGAGTGGATACGCAGTATTTT	CASMNPGLAGVDTQYF
TRBV10-3	TRBJ2-1	.	TRBD1	TGTGCCATCAGTGAACAGGGGCCATACAATGAGCAGTTCTTC	CAISEQGPYNEQFF
TRBV5-4	TRBJ2-1	.	TRBD2	TGTGCCAGCAGCTCCGGGACTAGCGGGAGTACGGATGAGCAGTTCTTC	CASSSGTSGSTDEQFF
TRBV11-3	TRBJ1-1	.	TRBD1	TGTGCCAGCAGGCCAAGGACAGGGAACACTGAAGCTTTCTTT	CASRPRTGNTEAFF
TRBV19	TRBJ1-5	.	TRBD1	TGTGCCAGTAGTATAGAGAGGGCAGGGGGCTATCAGCCCCAGCATTTT	CASSIERAGGYQPQHF
TRBV6-5	TRBJ1-1	.	.	TGTGCCAGCAGTTATCGTCCGGGGTACACTGAAGCTTTCTTT	CASSYRPGYTEAFF
TRBV5-5	TRBJ1-1	.	.	TGTGCCAGCAGCTTGGAGGGGTACTCTGAAGCTTTCTTT	CASSLEGYSEAFF